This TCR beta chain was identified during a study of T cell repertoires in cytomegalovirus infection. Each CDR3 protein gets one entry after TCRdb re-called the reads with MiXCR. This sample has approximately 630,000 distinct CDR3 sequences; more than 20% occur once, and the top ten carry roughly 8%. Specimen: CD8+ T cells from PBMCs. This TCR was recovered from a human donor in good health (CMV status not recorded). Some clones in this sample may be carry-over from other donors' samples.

CDR3 DNA: TGTGCCAGCAGCGAACTAGGGAGCGGAACTGAAGCTTTCTTT. Its protein product is CASSELGSGTEAFF. The chain uses TRBV14 and TRBJ1-1; D ambiguous. Germline V CDR1 and CDR2: SGHDN, FVKESK. This CDR3 is 14 amino acids long. V lost 5 bases and J lost 5, with 15 bases in between. The full variable domain, in which reference TRBV14 and TRBJ1-1 provide the parts outside the CDR3, is EAGVTQFPSHSVIEKGQTVTLRCDPISGHDNLYWYRRVMGKEIKFLLHFVKESKQDESGMPNNRFLAERTGGTYSTLKVQPAELEDSGVYFCASSELGSGTEAFFGQGTRLTVV.